The 26 T cell receptor beta chains given below trace back to one sample, sequenced in a study of blood T cell repertoires in COVID-19. TCRdb keeps only in-frame clones here, not all; method: immunoSEQ multiplex PCR. Of around 100,000 clones detected, roughly 87% appear once; the ten largest clones hold approximately 7.3%. The sample consisted of peripheral blood. These receptors originate from a young man in a cohort sampled during active COVID-19.

This clone is a singleton in its sample. CDR3 amino acids: CASRAGSSYEQYF. The CDR3 DNA reads TGTGCCAGCAGGGCGGGAAGCTCCTACGAGCAGTACTTC. The chain links TRBV6-6 to TRBJ2-7; possible D gene TRBD2, 6 bases. This CDR3 comprises 13 residues. The V end lost 6 bases, the J end lost 0 bases, and 9 bases lay between the germline ends. The germline V gene encodes CDR1 MNHNY and CDR2 SVGAGI (reference sequence).

The rearrangement uses TRBV2 and TRBJ2-2, with a possible D match to TRBD1 (6 bases). Per germline, CDR1 SNHLY and CDR2 FYNNEI. Trimming shortened V by 2 bases and J by 6 bases, and 19 bases separated the two germline ends. This CDR3 has 17 amino acids. This CDR3 is CASSERGTRGYPGELFF. The CDR3, as DNA: TGTGCCAGCAGTGAACGCGGAACCAGGGGTTACCCCGGGGAGCTGTTTTTT.

This rearrangement joins TRBV14 to TRBJ1-5, with a weak D call TRBD1 (6 bases). Germline values: CDR1 SGHDN, CDR2 FVKESK. The CDR3 has 17 residues. V was trimmed by 4 bases and J by 0 bases, leaving 16 bases between them. CDR3 bases: TGTGCCAGCAGCCCCAAAAGAGGGGGATATAGCAATCAGCCCCAGCATTTT. It specifies CASSPKRGGYSNQPQHF.

The rearrangement uses TRBV5-1 and TRBJ2-7, with 7 bases identical to TRBD1. The CDR3 contains 14 residues. CDR1 is SGHRS and CDR2 is YFSETQ in the germline V gene. The J segment lost 0 bases and the V segment lost 4 bases, leaving 4 bases of the junction unmatched. For the CDR3, the DNA is TGCGCCAGCAGCAGGGGGACAGCCTCCTACGAGCAGTACTTC. It is translated as CASSRGTASYEQYF.

The chain employs TRBV7-8 and TRBJ2-1; D gene uncertain. The CDR3 contains 10 residues. V shed 8 bases and J shed 10 bases, with 9 bases lying between them. Germline V gene data show CDR1 as SGHVS and CDR2 as FQNEAQ. The CDR3 DNA reads as TGTGCCAGCGCGGTTGGGGAGCAGTTCTTC. Amino acids: CASAVGEQFF.

The CDR3 DNA follows: TGCAGCGTCTCGAAGGGGACAGTGATCTACGAGCAGTACTTC. It translates to CSVSKGTVIYEQYF. This rearrangement joins TRBV29-1 to TRBJ2-7; TRBD1 agrees at 7 bases. Germline V gives CDR1 SQVTM, CDR2 ANQGSEA. V dropped 6 bases and J dropped 3; count of bases not matched to a gene: 11. This CDR3 has 14 residues.

The chain combines TRBV5-1 with TRBJ1-4; weak D call: TRBD1 (6 bases). Trimming stripped 4 bases from V and 3 bases from J, with 13 bases between. Germline-derived CDR1 and CDR2 are SGHRS and YFSETQ. The CDR3 runs to 15 residues. CDR3: CASSPVGQSNEKLFF. DNA of the CDR3: TGCGCCAGCAGCCCGGTAGGACAGTCTAATGAAAAACTGTTTTTT.

V is TRBV7-9 and J is TRBJ1-1, with 7 bases aligning to TRBD1. The germline CDR1 and CDR2 sequences are SEHNR and FQNEAQ (reference sequence). The length of the CDR3 is 16 residues. V trimming: 3 bases; J trimming: 6 bases; junction bases outside the gene matches: 13. The CDR3 spells CASSFYRDRGNSEAFF. DNA for the CDR3: TGTGCCAGCAGCTTCTACAGGGACAGAGGCAACTCTGAAGCTTTCTTT.

The V call is TRBV5-1, the J call TRBJ1-1; D is ambiguous. This CDR3 contains 15 residues. The germline V and J ends were trimmed by 1 base and 1 base, with 11 bases remaining between them. CDR1 is SGHRS and CDR2 is YFSETQ in the germline V gene. This chain's CDR3 is CASSLSGPANTEAFF. CDR3 coding DNA: TGCGCCAGCAGCTTGTCGGGTCCGGCGAACACTGAAGCTTTCTTT. Full variable domain (missing parts from reference TRBV5-1 and TRBJ1-1): KAGVTQTPRYLIKTRGQQVTLSCSPISGHRSVSWYQQTPGQGLQFLFEYFSETQRNKGNFPGRFSGRQFSNSRSEMNVSTLELGDSALYLCASSLSGPANTEAFFGQGTRLTVV.

The genes are TRBV28 and TRBJ2-7, with D perhaps matching TRBD1 (5 bases). Per germline, CDR1 MDHEN and CDR2 SYDVKM. The CDR3 length is 15 residues. Trimming removed 2 bases at V and 3 bases at J, with 14 bases between. CDR3 sequence: CASSLTGLTRYEQYF. The CDR3 nucleotides are TGTGCCAGCAGTTTAACAGGCCTGACCCGCTACGAGCAGTACTTC.

V is TRBV30 and J is TRBJ1-5; D is undetermined. The V and J ends lost 3 bases and 6 bases respectively, with 18 bases between them. The CDR3 sequence is 15 residues long. Germline CDR1 GTSNPN, CDR2 SVGIG (reference sequence). CDR3 nucleotide sequence: TGTGCCTGGAGCCGCCCAGGTCTTGGGTCTCAGCCCCAGCATTTT. As protein: CAWSRPGLGSQPQHF.

The V call is TRBV19, the J call TRBJ1-2, with 7 positions matching TRBD1. Germline assignment: CDR1 LNHDA and CDR2 SQIVND (reference sequence). J lost 7 bases, V lost 5 bases, and 7 bases had no gene match. The CDR3 extends over 13 amino acids. This CDR3 reads CASSRQGDGGYTF. For the CDR3, the DNA is TGTGCCAGTAGTCGGCAGGGGGACGGTGGCTACACCTTC.

The chain uses TRBV9 and TRBJ2-2; D gene uncertain. V was shortened by 0 bases and J by 7 bases, with 13 bases between the two germline ends. CDR1 and CDR2 from the germline V gene are SGDLS and YYNGEE. The CDR3 spans 15 residues. The CDR3 here is CASSVGLGFGGELFF. CDR3 bases: TGTGCCAGCAGCGTAGGGCTAGGATTTGGCGGGGAGCTGTTTTTT.

The chain employs TRBV7-2 and TRBJ2-3, with 8 bases matching TRBD1. There are 15 residues in the CDR3. After removal of 5 bases from V and 1 base from J, the junction contained 5 bases not matched to a gene. The germline CDR1 and CDR2 sequences are SGHTA and FQGNSA. DNA of the CDR3: TGTGCCAGCAGCAGGACAGGGCAGGGCACAGATACGCAGTATTTT. The encoded protein is CASSRTGQGTDTQYF.

The gene calls are TRBV10-1 and TRBJ1-5; no clear D. Germline loops: CDR1 WNHNN, CDR2 SYGVQD (reference sequence). This CDR3 is 14 amino acids long. Trimming left V 5 bases short and J 1 base short, with 9 bases between. The DNA of the CDR3 is TGCGCCAGCAGTTTCGACATAAGCAATCAGCCCCAGCATTTT. Amino acids: CASSFDISNQPQHF.

CDR3: CASSEEGSGGTDTQYF. CDR3 nucleotide sequence: TGTGCCAGCAGTGAAGAAGGTAGCGGGGGCACAGATACGCAGTATTTT. The chain combines TRBV2 with TRBJ2-3; 8 bases are shared with TRBD2. The germline V gene encodes CDR1 SNHLY and CDR2 FYNNEI. J was trimmed by 1 base and V by 1 base; bases with no gene match: 4. CDR3 length: 16 residues.

The CDR3 is CASSRRVPGGTGELFF. In nucleotides, the CDR3 is TGTGCCAGCAGCCGCCGGGTCCCGGGGGGCACCGGGGAGCTGTTTTTT. The rearrangement uses TRBV14 and TRBJ2-2; 7 nucleotides agree with TRBD2. With V trimmed by 4 bases and J by 4 bases, 9 bases remained unmatched. This CDR3 comprises 16 residues. In germline, CDR1 is SGHDN, CDR2 FVKESK. The full variable domain, with the rest looked up from reference TRBV14 and TRBJ2-2, is EAGVTQFPSHSVIEKGQTVTLRCDPISGHDNLYWYRRVMGKEIKFLLHFVKESKQDESGMPNNRFLAERTGGTYSTLKVQPAELEDSGVYFCASSRRVPGGTGELFFGEGSRLTVL.

The chain uses TRBV10-3 and TRBJ2-7, with a weak D call TRBD2 (6 bases). Per germline, CDR1 ENHRY and CDR2 SYGVKD. The CDR3 covers 14 residues. V lost 3 bases to trimming and J lost 2 bases, with 11 bases between them. The CDR3 DNA sequence: TGTGCCATCAGTGATTACGGGGGAGCCTACGAGCAGTACTTC. It codes for CAISDYGGAYEQYF.

The rearrangement joins TRBV5-1 to TRBJ2-3, with 8 bases fitting TRBD1. The CDR3 totals 15 residues. CDR1 is SGHRS, CDR2 YFSETQ, per germline. Trimming removed 2 bases from V and 2 bases from J; junction bases left unmatched: 4. CDR3 sequence (DNA): TGCGCCAGCAGCTTTGGACAGGGAGTCACAGATACGCAGTATTTT. It is translated as CASSFGQGVTDTQYF.

The chain recombines TRBV7-6 with TRBJ1-3, with a possible D match to TRBD1 (6 bases). This CDR3 spans 17 amino acids. From germline, CDR1 is SGHVS and CDR2 FNYEAQ. V was clipped by 1 base and J by 2 bases, with 15 bases between them. CDR3: CASSLERAGVAGNTIYF. The DNA of the CDR3 is TGTGCCAGCAGCTTAGAAAGGGCAGGGGTGGCTGGAAACACCATATATTTT.

The chain employs TRBV5-6 and TRBJ1-6, with 10 nucleotides matching TRBD1. Germline V gives CDR1 SGHDT, CDR2 YYEEEE. Trimming took 0 bases from V and 10 from J; bases not matched to a gene: 7. This CDR3 has 16 residues. The CDR3 DNA reads as TGTGCCAGCAGCTTGGCCGGGACAGGGGAGGGCTCACCCCTCCACTTT. This sequence encodes CASSLAGTGEGSPLHF.

V and J are TRBV7-2 and TRBJ2-5; TRBD1 agrees at 8 bases. The CDR3 loop spans 16 amino acids. Per the germline V gene, CDR1 is SGHTA and CDR2 is FQGNSA. The V gene end was trimmed by 5 bases and the J gene end by 9 bases; junction bases not matched to a gene: 17. The CDR3 loop is CASSLPLAGGAVAQYF. In DNA form, the CDR3 reads TGTGCCAGCAGCCTCCCCCTGGCAGGGGGCGCGGTGGCCCAGTACTTC.

The chain has TRBV7-9 and TRBJ2-2; tentatively, D is TRBD2 (5 bases). Trimming removed 5 bases at V and 3 bases at J, with 13 bases between. CDR1 is SEHNR and CDR2 is FQNEAQ in the germline V gene (reference sequence). CDR3 length: 15 residues. CDR3 nucleotide sequence: TGTGCCAGCAGCCCAACCACACTAGACACCGGGGAGCTGTTTTTT. This sequence encodes CASSPTTLDTGELFF.

In its sample, this clone was seen once. The chain combines TRBV28 with TRBJ1-2, with 7 positions matching TRBD1. J was trimmed by 8 bases and V by 5 bases; bases with no gene match: 8. The CDR3 consists of 13 residues. CDR1 MDHEN and CDR2 SYDVKM come from the germline V gene. The CDR3 region has the DNA TGTGCCAGCAGTGGAGAACAGGGGAACGGCTACACCTTC. Its translation is CASSGEQGNGYTF.

The chain links TRBV5-8 to TRBJ2-2, with TRBD2 matching 7 bases. This CDR3 contains 13 residues. CDR1 and CDR2 from the germline V gene are SGHTS and YDEGEE. V was pared by 4 bases and J by 6 bases, with 3 bases of the junction left unmatched. CDR3 amino acids: CASSVGGSGELFF. CDR3 nucleotide sequence: TGTGCCAGCAGCGTCGGGGGGTCCGGGGAGCTGTTTTTT.

The gene calls are TRBV2 and TRBJ2-7, with a tentative D call TRBD2 (5 bases). V dropped 8 bases and J dropped 3 bases, with 20 bases sitting between them. This CDR3 has 15 residues. The germline CDR1 and CDR2 sequences are SNHLY and FYNNEI. CDR3 coding DNA: TGTGCCAGCGCCCCCCCCGGTCTAGCTTTCTACGAGCAGTACTTC. Protein sequence: CASAPPGLAFYEQYF.